A single sample gave rise to the 9 T cell receptor beta chains below, sequenced in a study of T cells in Graves' hyperthyroidism and ophthalmopathy. There were TCR beta CDR3 regions amplified from RNA transcripts. A set of HTBI primers served as the primers for a first-round RT-PCR of the TCR CDR3. One entry per CDR3 protein, called by TCRdb with MiXCR from the multiplex PCR reads. The table shows around 600,000 distinct CDR3 sequences, with about 45% occurring only once. Sequencing used peripheral blood or thyroid tissue (not recorded which). The receptors here all came from an adult man with Graves' disease, either hyperthyroidism or ophthalmopathy (not recorded which).

This clonotype was seen once. The rearrangement joins TRBV24-1 to TRBJ1-5; unclear D gene. Germline V gene lookup returns CDR1 KGHDR and CDR2 SFDVKD. This CDR3 region has 9 residues. Trimming stripped 8 bases from V and 15 bases from J, with 10 bases between. CDR3 nucleotides: TGTGCCACCAAGACGGACCGGCATTTT. This translates into CATKTDRHF.

In its sample, this clonotype was seen many times. This chain links TRBV20-1 with TRBJ1-3; D call uncertain. The V and J ends lost 1 base and 0 bases respectively, with 10 bases between them. Germline CDR1 and CDR2: DFQATT and SNEGSKA (reference sequence). The CDR3 has 15 amino acids. The CDR3 DNA follows: TGCAGTGCTAGAGCTGACGTTGCCTCTGGAAACACCATATATTTT. Protein product: CSARADVASGNTIYF.

This chain links TRBV6-5 with TRBJ2-7, with D perhaps TRBD2 (5 bases). The J call may be mistaken, given a closer DNA end match to TRBJ2-5. Germline V gives CDR1 MNHEY, CDR2 SVGAGI. This CDR3 comprises 15 residues. The CDR3 region has the DNA TGTGCCAGCAGTCCCGGACCGGGGTACCAAGAGACCCAGTACTTC. Translated, it gives CASSPGPGYQETQYF.

This clonotype was counted a few times. This rearrangement joins TRBV7-2 to TRBJ1-1; 9 bases map to TRBD1. The CDR3 has 14 residues. The V gene end was trimmed by 5 bases and the J gene end by 11 bases; junction bases not matched to a gene: 12. Per the germline V gene, CDR1 is SGHTA and CDR2 is FQGNSA. In nucleotides, the CDR3 is TGTGCCAGCAGCGATCCGGGACAGGGATTCGCGGCTTTCTTT. This codes for CASSDPGQGFAAFF.

Comments on this clonotype: At one boundary the junction diverges from the germline segment, which might be a read error. CDR3 amino acids: CASSLSGRHGIF. DNA of the CDR3: TGTGCCAGCAGCTTATCCGGAAGGCATGGGATCTTC. The chain couples TRBV7-9 to TRBJ1-2; D remains unclear. The CDR3 totals 12 residues. CDR1 and CDR2 (germline): SEHNR, FQNEAQ (reference sequence).

This clonotype was seen at least ten times. The chain employs TRBV7-9 and TRBJ1-6; no reliable D call. CDR1 and CDR2 (germline): SEHNR, FQNEAQ (reference sequence). The CDR3 is made up of 14 amino acids. V was cut by 3 bases and J by 9 bases, with 12 bases left in between. The DNA for the CDR3 is TGTGCCAGCAGCTTGGATTTCGGGGTTTCACCCCTCCACTTT. This sequence encodes CASSLDFGVSPLHF.

V and J are TRBV20-1 and TRBJ1-1; D remains unclear. Germline lookup yields CDR1 DFQATT and CDR2 SNEGSKA (reference sequence). CDR3 size: 14 residues. Trimming shortened V by 7 bases and J by 3 bases, and 18 bases separated the two germline ends. CDR3 region: CSGVSGKRDTEAFF. The DNA of the CDR3 is TGCAGTGGAGTTTCGGGAAAGAGGGACACTGAAGCTTTCTTT.

The chain has TRBV19 and TRBJ2-5; D remains unclear. The CDR3 runs to 14 residues. Trimming pared 3 bases from V and 4 bases from J, leaving 12 bases between. CDR1 and CDR2 (germline): LNHDA, SQIVND (reference sequence). The CDR3 bases are TGTGCCAGTAGTATGGTGGTAGCCTCAGAGACCCAGTACTTC. It encodes CASSMVVASETQYF.

This chain links TRBV7-8 with TRBJ2-2, with D possibly being TRBD1 or TRBD2 (6 bases each). Germline V gene lookup returns CDR1 SGHVS and CDR2 FQNEAQ. Trimming took off 4 bases at V and 7 bases at J, with 13 bases between the two ends. The CDR3 totals 14 residues. The CDR3 DNA is TGTGCCAGCAGCTACCTCGGGGGCGTCGGGGAGCTGTTTTTT. This gives the protein CASSYLGGVGELFF.